The next 10 T cell receptor beta chains were all read from a single sample in a study of CD8 T cells in Susac syndrome. Random hexamers were used to reverse transcribe the RNA input (roughly 0.5 to 1 ug). TCRdb re-derived calls from the immunoSEQ multiplex PCR reads in MiXCR, one entry per CDR3 protein. The profile shows about 120,000 distinct CDR3 sequences, 92% of them singletons. Sequenced sample: CD4+ T cells from PBMCs. The receptors derive from a human donor in good health.

The chain carries TRBV4-1 and TRBJ2-1; 7 bases match TRBD2. The CDR3 spans 18 residues. The V and J ends lost 0 bases and 0 bases, in that order; junction bases with no gene match: 8. Germline V gene sequence: CDR1 MGHRA, CDR2 YSYEKL. The CDR3 here is CASSQDLVREVSYNEQFF. In nucleotides, the CDR3 is TGCGCCAGCAGCCAAGATCTTGTCCGGGAGGTCTCCTACAATGAGCAGTTCTTC.

V gene TRBV9 combines with J gene TRBJ2-1, with a tentative D call TRBD1 (5 bases). Germline CDR1 and CDR2: SGDLS and YYNGEE. Trimming removed 0 bases at V and 2 bases at J, with 12 bases between. This CDR3 comprises 16 residues. The CDR3 is CASSVGLRQTYNEQFF. The CDR3 DNA reads TGTGCCAGCAGCGTAGGCCTTCGACAGACCTACAATGAGCAGTTCTTC.

V and J are TRBV29-1 and TRBJ1-1, with 7 nucleotides matching TRBD1. Germline V gene data show CDR1 as SQVTM and CDR2 as ANQGSEA. CDR3 size: 15 residues. V shed 6 bases, J shed 0 bases, and the junction held 10 bases outside the gene matches. The CDR3 DNA is TGCAGCGTCGCCACCCAGGGGGGAATGAACACTGAAGCTTTCTTT. Its translation: CSVATQGGMNTEAFF.

The chain joins TRBV12-3 or TRBV12-4 to TRBJ2-1; 9 bases align to TRBD1. After removal of 5 bases from V and 5 bases from J, the junction contained 4 bases not matched to a gene. The CDR3 contains 14 residues. The CDR3: CASSIRDRDNEQFF. In nucleotides, the CDR3 is TGTGCCAGCAGTATCCGGGACAGGGACAATGAGCAGTTCTTC.

The chain has TRBV6-5 and TRBJ2-3; 12 bases line up with TRBD2. V shed 6 bases and J 6 bases; nucleotides not matched to a gene: 7. The CDR3 contains 15 residues. Looked up from germline, CDR1 is MNHEY and CDR2 is SVGAGI. CDR3 loop: CASSPLAGGQDTQYF. CDR3 DNA: TGTGCCAGCAGCCCACTAGCGGGAGGTCAGGATACGCAGTATTTT.

V is TRBV2 and J is TRBJ2-3, with TRBD2 as a possible D gene (6 bases). Germline CDR1 is SNHLY and CDR2 is FYNNEI. The CDR3 contains 15 residues. Trimming pared 4 bases from V and 4 bases from J, leaving 15 bases between. The CDR3 region has the DNA TGTGCCAGCAGTGTGGGGGGTCCCGTTGCAGATACGCAGTATTTT. Translation: CASSVGGPVADTQYF.

CDR3 loop: CASSFGPNTGATEAFF. CDR3 in DNA: TGTGCCAGCAGCTTCGGACCCAACACCGGGGCAACTGAAGCTTTCTTT. J is TRBJ1-1 and V is TRBV6-1, with D possibly matching TRBD1 (5 bases). Germline V lookup: CDR1 MNHNS, CDR2 SASEGT. This CDR3 spans 16 amino acids. Deletions cut 6 bases from V and 5 bases from J, with 22 bases between.

The chain is built from TRBV14 and TRBJ2-3; D unresolved. The V end lost 1 base, the J end lost 1 base, and 9 bases lay between the germline ends. Germline-derived CDR1 and CDR2 are SGHDN and FVKESK. The CDR3 loop spans 15 amino acids. The CDR3 protein is CASSQASAGTDTQYF. CDR3 coding DNA: TGTGCCAGCAGCCAAGCCAGCGCGGGCACAGATACGCAGTATTTT.

The J gene is TRBJ1-6, the V gene TRBV11-1, with a weak D call TRBD1 (5 bases). Per germline, CDR1 SGHAT and CDR2 FQDESV (reference sequence). The CDR3 has 14 amino acids. Trimming cost V 5 bases and J 7 bases, with 12 bases left between them. CDR3 sequence reads: CASSPTSGNSPLHF. The CDR3 nucleotides are TGTGCCAGCAGCCCGACCTCAGGGAATTCACCCCTCCACTTT.

The chain links TRBV27 to TRBJ1-5; no firm D call. Deletions cut 2 bases from V and 7 bases from J, with 9 bases between. CDR3 length equals 13 residues. Germline CDR1 and CDR2: MNHEY and SMNVEV (reference sequence). The CDR3 protein is CASSLEGIQPQHF. The CDR3 region has the DNA TGTGCCAGCAGTTTAGAGGGTATACAGCCCCAGCATTTT.